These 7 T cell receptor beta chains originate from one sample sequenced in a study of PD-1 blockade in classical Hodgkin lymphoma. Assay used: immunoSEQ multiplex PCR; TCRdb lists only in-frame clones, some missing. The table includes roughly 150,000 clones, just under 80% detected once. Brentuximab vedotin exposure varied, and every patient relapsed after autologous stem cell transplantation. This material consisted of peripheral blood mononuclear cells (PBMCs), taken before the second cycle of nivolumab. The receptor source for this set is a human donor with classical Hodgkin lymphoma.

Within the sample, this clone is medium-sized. CDR3 region: CASSLEGRGTSGELFF. CDR3 sequence (DNA): TGCGCCAGCAGCTTGGAGGGGCGGGGGACCTCCGGGGAGCTGTTTTTT. The rearrangement uses TRBV5-1 and TRBJ2-2; TRBD2 aligns across 7 bases. This CDR3 is 16 amino acids long. J lost 6 bases, V lost 0 bases, and 8 bases had no gene match. The germline V gene encodes CDR1 SGHRS and CDR2 YFSETQ.

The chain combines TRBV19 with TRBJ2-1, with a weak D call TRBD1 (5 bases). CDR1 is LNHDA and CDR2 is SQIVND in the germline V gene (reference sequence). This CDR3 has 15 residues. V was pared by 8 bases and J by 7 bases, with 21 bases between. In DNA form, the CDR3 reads TGTGCCAGTGCCATCGCAGGGATTTCGAAGAATGAGCAGTTCTTC. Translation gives CASAIAGISKNEQFF.

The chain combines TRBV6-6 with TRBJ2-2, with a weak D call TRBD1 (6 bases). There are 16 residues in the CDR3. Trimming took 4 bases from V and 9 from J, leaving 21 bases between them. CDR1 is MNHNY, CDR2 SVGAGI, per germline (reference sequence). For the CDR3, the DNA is TGTGCCAGCAGTTGGCCTCAGGGGCCCGGAGGAAGGGAGCTGTTTTTT. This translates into CASSWPQGPGGRELFF.

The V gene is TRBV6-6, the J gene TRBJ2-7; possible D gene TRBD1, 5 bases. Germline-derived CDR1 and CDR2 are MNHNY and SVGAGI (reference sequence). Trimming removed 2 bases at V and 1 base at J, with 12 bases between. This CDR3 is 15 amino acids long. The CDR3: CASSYRVQGSYEQYF. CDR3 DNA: TGTGCCAGCAGTTACAGGGTCCAGGGATCCTACGAGCAGTACTTC.

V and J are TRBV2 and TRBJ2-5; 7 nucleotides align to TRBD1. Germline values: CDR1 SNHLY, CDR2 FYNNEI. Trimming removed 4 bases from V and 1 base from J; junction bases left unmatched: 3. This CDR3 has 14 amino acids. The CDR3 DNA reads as TGTGCCAGCAGTGGGGGACAGATCCAAGAGACCCAGTACTTC. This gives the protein CASSGGQIQETQYF.

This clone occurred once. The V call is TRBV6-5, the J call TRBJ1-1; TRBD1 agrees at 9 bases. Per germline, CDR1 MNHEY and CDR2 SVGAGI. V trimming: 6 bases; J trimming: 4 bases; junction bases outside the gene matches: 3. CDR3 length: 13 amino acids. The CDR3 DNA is TGTGCCAGCAGCCTGGACAGGGGCACTGAAGCTTTCTTT. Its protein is CASSLDRGTEAFF.

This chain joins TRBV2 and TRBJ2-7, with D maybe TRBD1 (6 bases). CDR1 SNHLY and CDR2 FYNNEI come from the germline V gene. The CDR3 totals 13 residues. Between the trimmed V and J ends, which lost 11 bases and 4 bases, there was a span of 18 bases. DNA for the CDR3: TGTGCCGGACAGACCTTCACTCTTTACGAGCAGTACTTC. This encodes CAGQTFTLYEQYF.